Listed here are 20 T cell receptor beta chains from one sample, sequenced in a study of blood T cell repertoires in COVID-19. Assay: immunoSEQ multiplex PCR; the TCRdb copy retains only in-frame clones and omits some. The sample shows nearly 100,000 clones, 65% to 90% of them seen only once. Sequencing used peripheral blood. The receptors derive from a man older than 75 with acute or convalescent COVID-19.

This clone was seen a few times. The rearrangement links TRBV19 to TRBJ2-1; the D gene is possibly TRBD2 (6 bases). The length of the CDR3 is 17 residues. The V gene's germline CDR1 is LNHDA and CDR2 SQIVND (reference sequence). V shed 6 bases and J shed 6 bases, with 24 bases lying between them. This CDR3 reads CASSPPGVGSEANEQFF. The DNA of the CDR3 is TGTGCCAGTAGCCCTCCGGGGGTTGGCTCCGAGGCCAATGAGCAGTTCTTC.

This clone has more than one count but fewer than ten. This chain connects TRBV5-1 to TRBJ2-2; D remains ambiguous. The CDR3 sequence is 15 residues long. Trimming pared 1 base from V and 0 bases from J, leaving 7 bases between. Germline V gives CDR1 SGHRS, CDR2 YFSETQ. The CDR3 nucleotides read TGCGCCAGCAGCTTGTTAAGCTCGAACACCGGGGAGCTGTTTTTT. Amino acids: CASSLLSSNTGELFF.

The chain is built from TRBV28 and TRBJ1-4; D remains unclear. There are 12 residues in the CDR3. Trimming took off 4 bases at V and 16 bases at J, with 16 bases between the two ends. Looked up from germline, CDR1 is MDHEN and CDR2 is SYDVKM. The CDR3 DNA reads TGTGCCAGCAGTTCGGCCGGGGATCCTGAGTTTTTT. This codes for CASSSAGDPEFF. Drawing the rest from reference TRBV28 and TRBJ1-4, the complete variable domain is DVKVTQSSRYLVKRTGEKVFLECVQDMDHENMFWYRQDPGLGLRLIYFSYDVKMKEKGDIPEGYSVSREKKERFSLILESASTNQTSMYLCASSSAGDPEFFGSGTQLSVL.

This chain joins TRBV29-1 and TRBJ2-1, with TRBD2 identical over 13 bases. Germline CDR1 reads SQVTM; CDR2 reads ANQGSEA. CDR3 length: 15 amino acids. Losses at the gene ends were 1 base for V and 8 bases for J; bases not matched to a gene: 5. CDR3: CSVEGTSGSVDEQFF. CDR3 coding DNA: TGCAGCGTTGAAGGGACTAGCGGGAGTGTGGATGAGCAGTTCTTC.

The chain links TRBV15 to TRBJ2-3, with TRBD2 identical over 9 bases. Germline trimming cut 4 bases from V and 2 bases from J; bases unmatched to any gene: 4. CDR1 is LNHNV, CDR2 YYDKDF, per germline (reference sequence). The CDR3 totals 15 residues. CDR3 bases: TGTGCCACCAGCACCCGACTAGCGGTCACAGATACGCAGTATTTT. Translated: CATSTRLAVTDTQYF.

The chain combines TRBV5-1 with TRBJ2-7, with TRBD2 matching 11 bases. Trimming removed 6 bases from V and 5 bases from J; junction bases left unmatched: 10. Germline V gives CDR1 SGHRS, CDR2 YFSETQ. The CDR3 sequence is 15 residues long. CDR3 amino acids: CASTETSGKTNEQYF. In nucleotides, the CDR3 is TGCGCCAGCACCGAGACTAGCGGGAAAACAAACGAGCAGTACTTC.

This clone has just a few counts. The V gene is TRBV29-1, the J gene TRBJ1-2; D ambiguous. The CDR3 contains 13 residues. Trimming left V 6 bases short and J 0 bases short, with 11 bases between. Per germline, CDR1 SQVTM and CDR2 ANQGSEA. This chain's CDR3 is CSVGVDSNYGYTF. CDR3 sequence (DNA): TGCAGCGTGGGAGTAGACTCTAACTATGGCTACACCTTC.

This clone was observed a single time. The rearrangement uses TRBV5-4 and TRBJ2-1, with 8 positions matching TRBD1. This CDR3 contains 16 residues. V trimming: 1 base; J trimming: 7 bases; junction bases outside the gene matches: 10. The germline V gene encodes CDR1 SGHNT and CDR2 YYREEE (reference sequence). The CDR3 DNA sequence: TGTGCCAGCAGCTTGATCCGGACAGGGAAACGTAATGAGCAGTTCTTC. Protein sequence: CASSLIRTGKRNEQFF.

The chain uses TRBV6-5 and TRBJ2-7; 9 bases map to TRBD2. Germline V gene sequence: CDR1 MNHEY, CDR2 SVGAGI. The CDR3 extends over 14 amino acids. V shed 5 bases, J shed 7 bases, and the junction held 9 bases outside the gene matches. CDR3 residues: CASSPGLAGREQYF. In DNA form, the CDR3 reads TGTGCCAGCAGTCCGGGTCTAGCGGGACGGGAGCAGTACTTC.

This chain joins TRBV28 and TRBJ1-2; 10 positions agree with TRBD1. CDR1 and CDR2 (germline): MDHEN, SYDVKM. The ends lost 5 bases at V and 4 bases at J; junction bases unmatched: 4. The CDR3 length is 14 residues. This CDR3 is CASSRQGAIYGYTF. The CDR3 DNA is TGTGCCAGCAGTCGACAGGGGGCAATCTATGGCTACACCTTC.

The chain uses TRBV18 and TRBJ2-7, with a possible D match to TRBD1 (6 bases). Trimming pared 3 bases from V and 0 bases from J, leaving 9 bases between. Germline V gene sequence: CDR1 KGHSH, CDR2 LQKENI. The CDR3 has 14 residues. The CDR3 is CASSPRGHSYEQYF. In DNA form, the CDR3 reads TGTGCCAGCTCACCCCGGGGACACTCCTACGAGCAGTACTTC.

In its sample, this clone was seen a few times. The rearrangement joins TRBV6-6 to TRBJ2-1; the match to TRBD2 covers 9 bases. V lost 11 bases and J lost 5; bases outside the gene matches: 7. Germline values: CDR1 MNHNY, CDR2 SVGAGI (reference sequence). This CDR3 comprises 13 residues. CDR3 nucleotides: TGTGCCGGGGCGGGAGGGATCCACAATGAGCAGTTCTTC. As protein: CAGAGGIHNEQFF.

The V gene is TRBV11-2, the J gene TRBJ2-7; tentatively, D is TRBD1 (5 bases). This CDR3 comprises 14 residues. The V gene lost 1 base and the J gene lost 2 bases, with 9 bases spanning the gap. Germline CDR1 reads SGHAT; CDR2 reads FQNNGV. The CDR3 DNA follows: TGTGCCAGCAGCTTAGGTAGACAGACCTACGAGCAGTACTTC. The encoded protein is CASSLGRQTYEQYF.

The chain links TRBV30 to TRBJ2-5; D is uncertain. CDR3 length: 12 residues. Germline V gene sequence: CDR1 GTSNPN, CDR2 SVGIG (reference sequence). The V end was cut by 0 bases, the J end by 4 bases, with 6 bases between. CDR3 residues: CAWSVYSETQYF. The DNA of the CDR3 is TGTGCCTGGAGTGTATACTCAGAGACCCAGTACTTC.

The chain uses TRBV9 and TRBJ1-2; the D gene is possibly TRBD1 (5 bases). V lost 2 bases to trimming and J lost 1 base, with 15 bases between them. The length of the CDR3 is 16 residues. Germline V gene data show CDR1 as SGDLS and CDR2 as YYNGEE. The CDR3 coding sequence is TGTGCCAGCAGCGTGAACACCCAGGGTCTTAACTATGGCTACACCTTC. It specifies CASSVNTQGLNYGYTF.

This rearrangement joins TRBV2 to TRBJ1-2, with D unresolved. Germline CDR1 SNHLY, CDR2 FYNNEI. Trimming took off 7 bases at V and 4 bases at J, with 19 bases between the two ends. The CDR3 totals 15 residues. CDR3 in DNA: TGTGCCAGCACCCCGAGCACCCTCCGGAGCTATGGCTACACCTTC. Its translation is CASTPSTLRSYGYTF.

This rearrangement joins TRBV28 to TRBJ2-1, with 9 nucleotides matching TRBD1. The CDR3 length is 17 residues. V gave up 8 bases and J gave up 9 bases; unmatched junction bases: 20. Germline V lookup: CDR1 MDHEN, CDR2 SYDVKM. CDR3: CASARRSGTGFGGEQFF. In nucleotides, the CDR3 is TGTGCCAGCGCCCGACGGTCCGGGACAGGGTTTGGTGGTGAGCAGTTCTTC. Variable domain in full (rest from reference TRBV28 and TRBJ2-1): DVKVTQSSRYLVKRTGEKVFLECVQDMDHENMFWYRQDPGLGLRLIYFSYDVKMKEKGDIPEGYSVSREKKERFSLILESASTNQTSMYLCASARRSGTGFGGEQFFGPGTRLTVL.

This clone was observed once. The chain links TRBV30 to TRBJ2-1; TRBD2 agrees at 10 bases. V was clipped by 3 bases and J by 5 bases; unmatched bases: 4. This CDR3 is built from 14 residues. Germline V lookup: CDR1 GTSNPN, CDR2 SVGIG (reference sequence). CDR3 region: CAWSSGTSDNEQFF. The CDR3 DNA is TGTGCCTGGAGCTCCGGGACTAGCGACAATGAGCAGTTCTTC.

The rearrangement links TRBV28 to TRBJ2-7, with TRBD1 matching over 7 bases. J gave up 2 bases and V 4 bases, and 5 bases lay outside the gene matches. This CDR3 spans 14 amino acids. Germline V gives CDR1 MDHEN, CDR2 SYDVKM. The CDR3 DNA reads TGTGCCAGCAGTTCAACCGGGACAGCCTACGAGCAGTACTTC. Translating gives CASSSTGTAYEQYF.

The V and J genes are TRBV7-9 and TRBJ2-7, with 12 bases aligning to TRBD2. Germline V CDR1 and CDR2: SEHNR, FQNEAQ (reference sequence). The length of the CDR3 is 19 residues. V lost 2 bases and J lost 0; bases outside the gene matches: 11. CDR3: CASSLFLRTSGKSSYEQYF. The CDR3 nucleotides are TGTGCCAGCAGCTTATTCCTCAGGACTAGCGGGAAAAGCTCCTACGAGCAGTACTTC.